The clone carrying this TCR beta chain was seen a few times. The data derive from a study of blood T cell repertoires in COVID-19. The germline V gene encodes CDR1 LNHNV and CDR2 YYDKDF (reference sequence). Trimming removed 4 bases from V and 4 bases from J, with 20 bases in between. There are 17 residues in the CDR3. Generated by immunoSEQ multiplex PCR, the TCRdb table keeps only in-frame clones and is missing some. The repertoire includes over 250,000 clones, about four fifths of them detected once, and around 5% sits in the top ten. The TCR sequence derives from a man aged 40-55 years who had been exposed to COVID-19. The chain joins TRBV15 to TRBJ1-3, with D uncertain. The sequenced sample was PBMCs or T cells enriched from blood (not recorded which). The CDR3 DNA follows: TGTGCCACCAGCACTGACCGGGCGGGATTTTACGGAAACACCATATATTTT. It codes for CATSTDRAGFYGNTIYF.